This T cell receptor (beta chain) was captured in a study of identifying expanded T cells in peripheral blood. Study-wide results and caveats: Technical replicates showed roughly 1.2 changed clones; roughly two weeks about 16; four weeks 19.

The germline V gene encodes CDR1 ENHRY and CDR2 SYGVKD. V gave up 2 bases and J gave up 4 bases, with 15 bases separating them. This CDR3 region has 15 residues. Comments on this clone: As yet, its antigen is unknown.

Repertoires were generated with immunoSEQ multiplex PCR, while TCRdb's copy carries only in-frame clones and drops some. The sample consists of under 70,000 clones, more than 75% of them appearing once. Sequencing used blood. The J gene is TRBJ2-7, the V gene TRBV10-3, with a weak D call TRBD1 (6 bases). The TCR was taken from a person aged 18-70 years in good health. CDR3 bases: TGTGCCATCAGTGAGCCTCAGGGGATCTCGTACGAGCAGTACTTC. As protein: CAISEPQGISYEQYF.